One and the same sample provided the 30 T cell receptor beta chains below, sequenced in a study of blood T cell repertoires in COVID-19. Sequencing was performed with immunoSEQ multiplex PCR; in TCRdb, only in-frame clones are kept and a portion is missing. In the table there are about 9,000 clones, around 88% of which are singletons. The sequencing sample was made of peripheral blood. Source of these receptors: a human donor with active COVID-19. The donor label of this sample is uncertain.

The gene calls are TRBV10-2 and TRBJ2-3; 8 bases align to TRBD2. Germline V gives CDR1 WSHSY, CDR2 SAAADI. This CDR3 has 17 amino acids. Losses at the gene ends were 3 bases for V and 1 base for J; bases not matched to a gene: 9. Here the CDR3 reads CASSDSPSGGGTDTQYF. As DNA, the CDR3 is TGCGCCAGCAGTGACTCTCCGAGCGGGGGAGGCACAGATACGCAGTATTTT.

The chain combines TRBV6-5 with TRBJ1-5; D is perhaps TRBD1 (6 bases). V was clipped by 8 bases and J by 1 base, with 15 bases between them. Germline V gene data show CDR1 as MNHEY and CDR2 as SVGAGI. This CDR3 has 15 amino acids. CDR3 DNA: TGTGCCAGCTCCGAAGTGGGACAAAGCAATCAGCCCCAGCATTTT. It specifies CASSEVGQSNQPQHF.

This clone was seen more than once but under ten times. V usage is TRBV3-1 (or the pseudogene TRBV3-2) and J usage is TRBJ1-2; 8 nucleotides line up with TRBD1. J lost 7 bases, V lost 7 bases, and 20 bases had no gene match. Germline CDR1 LGHDT, CDR2 YNNKEL (reference sequence). The CDR3 covers 17 residues. The CDR3 DNA reads as TGTGCCAGCACCTCAACCCCGGCAGGGGGCACTTTGGGTGGCTACACCTTC. This codes for CASTSTPAGGTLGGYTF.

The rearrangement uses TRBV6-5 and TRBJ2-7; 8 positions match TRBD1. Trimming at V came to 5 bases and at J to 1 base, leaving 7 bases not matched to a gene. In germline, CDR1 is MNHEY, CDR2 SVGAGI. The CDR3 is 15 residues long. The CDR3 DNA reads TGTGCCAGCAGTCCGGGACAGGTTGCGTCCTACGAGCAGTACTTC. This sequence encodes CASSPGQVASYEQYF.

The rearrangement links TRBV10-3 to TRBJ1-1, with a weak D call TRBD1 (5 bases). V was clipped by 10 bases and J by 1 base, with 16 bases between them. The germline gives CDR1 ENHRY, CDR2 SYGVKD. CDR3 length: 14 amino acids. The CDR3 is CATLMTESNTEAFF. The CDR3 DNA reads as TGTGCCACCTTGATGACAGAATCGAACACTGAAGCTTTCTTT.

This chain uses TRBV10-1 with TRBJ2-1, with 13 bases that match TRBD2. V lost 1 base and J lost 9; bases outside the gene matches: 0. Germline loops: CDR1 WNHNN, CDR2 SYGVQD (reference sequence). CDR3 length: 14 residues. CDR3 DNA: TGCGCCAGCAGTGAGTGGACTAGCGGGGGTGAGCAGTTCTTC. It specifies CASSEWTSGGEQFF.

The chain links TRBV29-1 to TRBJ2-1, with D perhaps matching TRBD2 (5 bases). From germline, CDR1 is SQVTM and CDR2 ANQGSEA. V was cut by 3 bases and J by 6 bases, with 6 bases left in between. The CDR3 consists of 11 residues. CDR3 coding DNA: TGCAGCGTTGACGAGGGCAATGAGCAGTTCTTC. This translates into CSVDEGNEQFF.

This clone was detected once. The chain recombines TRBV18 with TRBJ2-3, with D tentatively TRBD1 (6 bases). The CDR3 loop spans 13 amino acids. Germline V gene sequence: CDR1 KGHSH, CDR2 LQKENI. The germline V and J ends were trimmed by 5 bases and 6 bases, with 12 bases remaining between them. The CDR3 is CASSYSRGDTQYF. CDR3 coding DNA: TGTGCCAGCTCATATTCTAGGGGGGATACGCAGTATTTT. The entire variable domain, with the rest obtained from reference TRBV18 and TRBJ2-3, is as follows: NAGVMQNPRHLVRRRGQEARLRCSPMKGHSHVYWYRQLPEEGLKFMVYLQKENIIDESGMPKERFSAEFPKEGPSILRIQQVVRGDSAAYFCASSYSRGDTQYFGPGTRLTVL.

The genes are TRBV14 and TRBJ1-1, with D possibly TRBD1 on 6 matching bases. The CDR3 is made up of 14 amino acids. The germline gives CDR1 SGHDN, CDR2 FVKESK. V was pared by 1 base and J by 1 base, with 7 bases between. For the CDR3, the DNA is TGTGCCAGCAGCCAAGTAGGGGGGAACACTGAAGCTTTCTTT. Translation gives CASSQVGGNTEAFF.

This clone occurred a few times. The chain carries TRBV9 and TRBJ1-2, with D maybe TRBD1 (5 bases). Deletions cut 4 bases from V and 9 bases from J, with 16 bases between. Germline CDR1 is SGDLS and CDR2 is YYNGEE. CDR3 length: 13 amino acids. The CDR3 coding sequence is TGTGCCAGCAGCCCCCCGACAGAAGCCAGCTACACCTTC. It codes for CASSPPTEASYTF.

J is TRBJ1-5 and V is TRBV6-6; weak D call: TRBD1 (5 bases). Per the germline V gene, CDR1 is MNHNY and CDR2 is SVGAGI (reference sequence). The CDR3 runs 15 residues. V was trimmed by 2 bases and J by 3 bases, leaving 11 bases between them. CDR3 nucleotides: TGTGCCAGCAGTTACACGGGGGGGGACAATCAGCCCCAGCATTTT. Translation: CASSYTGGDNQPQHF.

This rearrangement joins TRBV6-6 to TRBJ1-2, with 7 bases fitting TRBD1. Germline values: CDR1 MNHNY, CDR2 SVGAGI (reference sequence). The CDR3 runs 13 residues. The trim removed 10 bases at V and 0 bases at J, leaving 5 bases unmatched. CDR3 in DNA: TGTGCCATCCGACAGGGAGCTAACTATGGCTACACCTTC. It translates to CAIRQGANYGYTF.

This chain joins TRBV11-2 and TRBJ2-7; TRBD2 matches at 9 bases. V was clipped by 5 bases and J by 4 bases; unmatched bases: 15. Germline V gene lookup returns CDR1 SGHAT and CDR2 FQNNGV. The CDR3 contains 17 residues. The CDR3 protein is CASSPIGHRRGGYEQYF. In DNA form, the CDR3 reads TGTGCCAGCAGCCCCATTGGGCACCGGCGGGGGGGGTACGAGCAGTACTTC.

The chain is built from TRBV15 and TRBJ2-2; tentatively, D is TRBD2 (5 bases). The CDR3 sequence is 15 residues long. V dropped 3 bases and J dropped 6 bases, with 14 bases sitting between them. Germline-derived CDR1 and CDR2 are LNHNV and YYDKDF (reference sequence). The CDR3 region is CATSSSRTQAGELFF. The CDR3 DNA is TGTGCCACCAGCAGTTCCAGGACTCAAGCCGGGGAGCTGTTTTTT.

The gene calls are TRBV4-2 and TRBJ2-6; D remains ambiguous. The CDR3 runs 16 residues. Germline V lookup: CDR1 LGHNA, CDR2 YNFKEQ. V lost 0 bases, J lost 2 bases, and 8 bases lay in between. CDR3 in amino acids: CASSQERAAGANVLTF. For the CDR3, the DNA is TGTGCCAGCAGCCAAGAACGCGCGGCTGGGGCCAACGTCCTGACTTTC.

The V call is TRBV24-1, the J call TRBJ2-1, with D possibly matching TRBD2 (5 bases). This CDR3 is 18 amino acids long. Per the germline V gene, CDR1 is KGHDR and CDR2 is SFDVKD. V lost 4 bases and J 4 bases, leaving 22 bases between the germline ends. CDR3 in DNA: TGTGCCACCAGTGACCCCCCTAGGGCGGGTCAATTATACAATGAGCAGTTCTTC. Protein: CATSDPPRAGQLYNEQFF.

CDR3 bases: TGCGCCAGCAGCCAAGATCTCGCGGGGGACACTGAAGCTTTCTTT. Translated: CASSQDLAGDTEAFF. The chain recombines TRBV4-3 with TRBJ1-1, with D perhaps TRBD1 (5 bases). The CDR3 is 15 amino acids. Trimming shortened V by 0 bases and J by 3 bases, and 11 bases separated the two germline ends. CDR1 and CDR2 (germline): LGHNA, YSLEER.

This clone has only a few counts. The gene calls are TRBV27 and TRBJ2-2; D is possibly TRBD1 (6 bases). CDR1 and CDR2 from the germline V gene are MNHEY and SMNVEV (reference sequence). The CDR3 is 20 residues long. Trimming took off 1 base at V and 1 base at J, with 22 bases between the two ends. The CDR3 coding sequence is TGTGCCAGCAGTTTATGGGGCAGGGGAATGACCAGCCTGAACACCGGGGAGCTGTTTTTT. As protein: CASSLWGRGMTSLNTGELFF.

DNA of the CDR3: TGTGCCAGCTCACCAGGGACAGGGGTCTACAATGAGCAGTTCTTC. It codes for CASSPGTGVYNEQFF. The chain carries TRBV18 and TRBJ2-1; 10 nucleotides align to TRBD1. Germline-derived CDR1 and CDR2 are KGHSH and LQKENI. Trimming took 2 bases from V and 3 from J; bases not matched to a gene: 1. CDR3 size: 15 residues.

V gene TRBV29-1 combines with J gene TRBJ2-1, with TRBD1 matching 8 bases. Germline trimming cut 7 bases from V and 0 bases from J; bases unmatched to any gene: 2. The germline gives CDR1 SQVTM, CDR2 ANQGSEA. This CDR3 comprises 13 residues. CDR3 nucleotides: TGCAGCGGGACAGGGTACTCCTACAATGAGCAGTTCTTC. Protein sequence: CSGTGYSYNEQFF.

V is TRBV6-4 and J is TRBJ1-2; D is possibly TRBD1 (5 bases). CDR1 MRHNA and CDR2 SNTAGT come from the germline V gene. V was shortened by 2 bases and J by 7 bases, with 8 bases between the two germline ends. This CDR3 spans 12 amino acids. CDR3 residues: CASSDGASGYTF. The CDR3 DNA is TGTGCCAGCAGTGACGGGGCGTCTGGCTACACCTTC.

The rearrangement joins TRBV3-1 (or the pseudogene TRBV3-2) to TRBJ2-2, with D possibly matching TRBD1 (6 bases). V lost 4 bases and J lost 2, with 17 bases in between. In germline, CDR1 is LGHDT, CDR2 YNNKEL (reference sequence). There are 17 residues in the CDR3. The CDR3 loop is CASSRRGGRGNTGELFF. CDR3 DNA sequence: TGTGCCAGCAGCCGCAGGGGTGGTCGGGGTAACACCGGGGAGCTGTTTTTT.

The V call is TRBV24-1, the J call TRBJ2-3; D is possibly TRBD2 (6 bases). CDR3 length equals 13 residues. Trimming pared 9 bases from V and 2 bases from J, leaving 11 bases between. CDR1 and CDR2 (germline): KGHDR, SFDVKD. CDR3 in DNA: TGTGCCACCGCGGGCGGGACCACAGATACGCAGTATTTT. Residues: CATAGGTTDTQYF.

The V call is TRBV7-9, the J call TRBJ2-2; D is unresolved. The CDR3 has 14 residues. Trimming pared 2 bases from V and 4 bases from J, leaving 8 bases between. Germline CDR1 SEHNR, CDR2 FQNEAQ (reference sequence). The CDR3 nucleotides read TGTGCCAGCAGCTTAACCCCAGGCACCGGGGAGCTGTTTTTT. Encoded protein: CASSLTPGTGELFF.

This chain links TRBV28 with TRBJ1-6; TRBD1 might be the D (5 bases). Per germline, CDR1 MDHEN and CDR2 SYDVKM. The CDR3 loop spans 15 amino acids. Between the trimmed V and J ends, which lost 6 bases and 10 bases, there was a span of 19 bases. The CDR3 coding sequence is TGTGCCAGCAGCCCAGGGAAGGCGAGTTGGTCACCCCTCCACTTT. Its protein product is CASSPGKASWSPLHF.

This rearrangement joins TRBV18 to TRBJ2-3, with TRBD2 as a possible D gene (5 bases). The V and J ends lost 0 bases and 4 bases respectively, with 17 bases between them. CDR1 and CDR2 from the germline V gene are KGHSH and LQKENI. There are 17 residues in the CDR3. The CDR3, as DNA: TGTGCCAGCTCACCACCACGGGGTAGCGCTAGGGCAGATACGCAGTATTTT. Amino acid sequence: CASSPPRGSARADTQYF. The whole variable domain, filled in from reference TRBV18 and TRBJ2-3, reads NAGVMQNPRHLVRRRGQEARLRCSPMKGHSHVYWYRQLPEEGLKFMVYLQKENIIDESGMPKERFSAEFPKEGPSILRIQQVVRGDSAAYFCASSPPRGSARADTQYFGPGTRLTVL.

With respect to this clone: The sample holds other DNA sequences that translate to the same CDR3. The rearrangement uses TRBV29-1 and TRBJ1-3; possibly TRBD1 for D (5 bases). CDR3 length: 14 amino acids. CDR1 and CDR2 (germline): SQVTM, ANQGSEA. Trimming removed 1 base at V and 1 base at J, with 8 bases between. The CDR3 sequence is CSVEGGVSGNTIYF. Here the CDR3 DNA reads TGCAGCGTTGAAGGGGGGGTGTCTGGAAACACCATATATTTT.

J is TRBJ2-7 and V is TRBV18; a possible D gene is TRBD1 (6 bases). CDR1 is KGHSH and CDR2 is LQKENI in the germline V gene. Trimming shortened V by 4 bases and J by 5 bases, and 24 bases separated the two germline ends. This CDR3 spans 17 amino acids. CDR3 amino acids: CASSRTDGPLSVNEQYF. CDR3 DNA: TGTGCCAGCTCACGGACAGACGGTCCCCTAAGCGTCAACGAGCAGTACTTC.

V gene TRBV15 combines with J gene TRBJ2-7, with TRBD2 matching 10 bases. The CDR3 is 16 amino acids. Germline V gives CDR1 LNHNV, CDR2 YYDKDF (reference sequence). V shed 0 bases and J 3 bases; nucleotides not matched to a gene: 5. As DNA, the CDR3 is TGTGCCACCAGCAGAGATTACACTAGCGGGGTCTACGAGCAGTACGTC. It translates to CATSRDYTSGVYEQYV.

V and J are TRBV7-9 and TRBJ1-6; D remains ambiguous. V lost 1 base and J lost 8, with 9 bases in between. The CDR3 loop spans 14 amino acids. The germline CDR1 and CDR2 sequences are SEHNR and FQNEAQ (reference sequence). For the CDR3, the DNA is TGTGCCAGCAGCTTAGTGGTCGGAGATTCACCCCTCCACTTT. It codes for CASSLVVGDSPLHF.